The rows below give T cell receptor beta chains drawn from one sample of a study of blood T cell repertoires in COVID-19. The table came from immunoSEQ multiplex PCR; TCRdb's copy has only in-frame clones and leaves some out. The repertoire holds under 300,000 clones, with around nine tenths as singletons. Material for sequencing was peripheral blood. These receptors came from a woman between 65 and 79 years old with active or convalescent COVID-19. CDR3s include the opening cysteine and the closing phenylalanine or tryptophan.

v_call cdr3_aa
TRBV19 CASREQGAFEAFF
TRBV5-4 CASSPGQRVTEAFF
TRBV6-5 CASSPLEEANYGYTF
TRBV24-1 CATRAGGLNSPLHF
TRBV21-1 CASSKARRTEMYGYTF
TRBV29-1 CSVTGANQPQHF
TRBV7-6 CASSLAPTGGLLRTGELFF
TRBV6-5 CASSLTGEIAFAEAFF
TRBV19 CASSQTGRNTEAFF
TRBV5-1 CASGSHPGTGGLRANTGELFF
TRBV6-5 CASRPQPQAVYEQYF
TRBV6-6 CASSSGDRATNEKLFF
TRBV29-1 CSGEAGYGYTF
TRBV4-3 CASSQGSALARETQYF
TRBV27 CASSFLGQGETGELFF
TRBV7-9 CASGKSYEQFF
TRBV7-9 CASSRTTGATEAFF
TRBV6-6 CASRGQGSTEAFF
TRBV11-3 CASSLHGTSGGASEQFF
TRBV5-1 CASSAREGRSYNSPLHF
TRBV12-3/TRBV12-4 CASSPFYQPQHF
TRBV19 CASTSDAGLNQPQHF
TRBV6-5 CASTNRLEEIF
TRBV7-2 CASSLVPSSYNEQFF
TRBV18 CASSPGPYQETQYF
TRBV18 CASSPPSGTGGYTF
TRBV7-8 CASSPISRTSVGETQYF
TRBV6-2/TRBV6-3 CASSRPTGPSYTNQPQHF
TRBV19 CASSLQTGVQPQHF
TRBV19 CASSIDTGYRGNIQYF
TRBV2 CASSLTGVLDTEAFF
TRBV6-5 CASSQGQTTNTEAFF
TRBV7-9 CASSSVGETLNIQYF
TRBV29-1 CSVEATRGTEAFF
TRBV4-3 CASSQDRQGPSYEQYF
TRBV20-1 CSARYGGEQYF
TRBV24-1 CATSDRGRGKLFF
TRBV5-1 CASSLSMNTEAFF
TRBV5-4 CASSLAGGVDTQYF
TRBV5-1 CASIPGTVSTGELFF
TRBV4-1 CASSQRDRDPVSPLHF